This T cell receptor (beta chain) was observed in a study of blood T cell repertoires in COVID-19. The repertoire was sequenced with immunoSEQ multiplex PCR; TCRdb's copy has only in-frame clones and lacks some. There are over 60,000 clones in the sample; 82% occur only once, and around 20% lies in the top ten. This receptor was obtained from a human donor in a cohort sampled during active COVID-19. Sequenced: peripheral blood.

The CDR3 sequence is CASSDPHNGGGETQYF. CDR3 nucleotides: TGTGCCAGCAGTGACCCCCACAATGGGGGCGGAGAGACCCAGTACTTC. The chain recombines TRBV2 with TRBJ2-5; TRBD1 might be the D (6 bases). V gave up 3 bases and J gave up 4 bases, with 18 bases separating them. The CDR3 sequence is 16 residues long. The germline CDR1 and CDR2 sequences are SNHLY and FYNNEI.